The rows below give T cell receptor beta chains drawn from one sample of a study of T cells in Graves' hyperthyroidism and ophthalmopathy. TCRdb re-called the multiplex PCR reads with MiXCR, one entry per CDR3 protein. The data show under 300,000 distinct CDR3 sequences, more than 12% seen once. The specimen sequenced was blood. Receptors were obtained from a woman in her thirties or forties with Graves' hyperthyroidism that later progressed to Graves' ophthalmopathy. Both conserved end residues are part of each CDR3. A D gene is named only where the DNA matches it firmly. Rows give clone size only sometimes, using once, few, many, or a class for an expanded clone.

j_gene	len	abundance	v_gene	d_gene	CDR3nt	CDR3aa
TRBJ2-7	13	many	TRBV12-3/TRBV12-4	TRBD2	TGTGCCAGCAGTTCCCGGACTAGCGGAAAGCAGTACTTC	CASSSRTSGKQYF
TRBJ1-2	14	many	TRBV20-1	.	TGCAGTGCTAGATATGGGCCAGGAATTGATGGCTACACCTTC	CSARYGPGIDGYTF
TRBJ2-7	12	many	TRBV6-6	.	TGTGCCAGCAGTTACTCGATCTACGAGCAGTACTTC	CASSYSIYEQYF
TRBJ1-3	12	many	TRBV12-3/TRBV12-4	.	TGTGCCAGCAAGGTCATGGGAAACACCATATATTTT	CASKVMGNTIYF
TRBJ2-1	17	many	TRBV6-1	TRBD2	TGTGCCAGCAGATTTGGACTAGCGGACCGATTATACAATGAGCAGTTCTTC	CASRFGLADRLYNEQFF
TRBJ2-7	15	many	TRBV6-1	TRBD1	TGTGCCAGCAGTTCGGCAGGGACAGGGAGGGACGAGCAGTACTTC	CASSSAGTGRDEQYF
TRBJ2-2	14	.	TRBV20-1	.	TGCAGTGCTAGAGATATACTAGATTCCGGGGAGCTGTTTTTT	CSARDILDSGELFF
TRBJ2-1	11	.	TRBV3-1	.	TGTGCCAGCAGCCATTCCCGGGCTCAGATCTTC	CASSHSRAQIF
TRBJ1-2	15	.	TRBV28	.	TGTGCCAGCAGTCCCTGGCTGGGAAGACGCTATGGCTACACCTTC	CASSPWLGRRYGYTF
TRBJ1-1	14	many	TRBV5-1	.	TGCGCCAGCAGCTTTCACAGCTTGAACACTGAAGCTTTCTTT	CASSFHSLNTEAFF
TRBJ2-1	16	many	TRBV12-3/TRBV12-4	TRBD2	TGTGCCAGCAGTCGCCCCCGGACTAGCGGGAGCTCTGAGCAGTTCTTC	CASSRPRTSGSSEQFF
TRBJ2-3	15	few	TRBV15	.	TGTGCCACCAGCAGGGAGGGACGTAGCACAGATACGCAGTATTTT	CATSREGRSTDTQYF
TRBJ2-7	13	many	TRBV20-1	.	TGCAGTGCTAGAGGCGGGGCCTCTCGTGAGCAGTACTTC	CSARGGASREQYF
TRBJ1-3	16	.	TRBV3-1	.	TGTGCCAGCAGCCCCACAACAGGACGTTCTGGAAACACCATATATTTT	CASSPTTGRSGNTIYF
TRBJ1-4	11	few	TRBV15	.	TGTGCCACCAGCAAGTACGAAAAACTGTTTTTT	CATSKYEKLFF
TRBJ1-2	15	.	TRBV12-3/TRBV12-4	TRBD1	TGTGCCAGCAGTTCCAGGGGGAATTCCGTCTATGGCTACACCTTC	CASSSRGNSVYGYTF
TRBJ1-1	15	many	TRBV12-3/TRBV12-4	.	TGTGCCAGCAGTTTGTTGGCCAGGGGGAACACTGAAGCTTTCTTT	CASSLLARGNTEAFF
TRBJ1-1	16	.	TRBV19	.	TGTGCCAGTAGTATATCCGGGGACTACGTGAACACTGAAGCTTTCTTT	CASSISGDYVNTEAFF
TRBJ2-7	15	many	TRBV2	TRBD1	TGTGCCAGCAGACGTGCCGGGACAGGGGACTACGAGCAGTACTTC	CASRRAGTGDYEQYF
TRBJ2-1	15	.	TRBV6-4	TRBD2	TGTGCCAGCAGTGTGGGGGGGGGATCCTACAATGAGCAGTTCTTC	CASSVGGGSYNEQFF
TRBJ2-7	16	.	TRBV7-2	.	TGTGCCAGCAGCGCAAATAGCGGTTTTAATGGAAACGAGCAGTACTTC	CASSANSGFNGNEQYF
TRBJ2-3	15	many	TRBV4-1	.	TGCGCCAGCAGCCAAGATACGGGGTCGGGAGATACGCAGTATTTT	CASSQDTGSGDTQYF
TRBJ2-3	13	many	TRBV7-7	.	TGTGCTAGCAGCCTCGACAGCGCAGATACGCAGTATTTT	CASSLDSADTQYF
TRBJ2-7	14	many	TRBV27	TRBD2	TGTGCCAGCAGCCCTGGCCTAGCGGGAGTTTGGCAGTACTTC	CASSPGLAGVWQYF
TRBJ2-1	13	.	TRBV7-7	.	TGTGCTAGCAGCTTCTCAACCTACAATGAGCAGTTCTTC	CASSFSTYNEQFF
TRBJ2-1	18	many	TRBV10-2	TRBD2	TGCGCCAGCAGTGACTTCACGCGACTAGCGGGAGGGGGCAATGAGCAGTTCTTC	CASSDFTRLAGGGNEQFF
TRBJ1-1	16	.	TRBV5-1	.	TGCGCCAGCAGCTTGCAGACAGGATTCATGAACACTGAAGCTTTCTTT	CASSLQTGFMNTEAFF
TRBJ2-7	11	many	TRBV28	.	TGTGCCAGCAACCTAGGGGCTAGACAGTACTTC	CASNLGARQYF
TRBJ2-3	17	.	TRBV2	TRBD2	TGTGCCAGCAGTGTCCCGGGACTAGCGGGAGGTGGGGATACGCAGTATTTT	CASSVPGLAGGGDTQYF
TRBJ2-1	15	many	TRBV5-6	.	TGTGCCAGCAGCTCGCCGTTGAGGCTCTACAATGAGCAGTTCTTC	CASSSPLRLYNEQFF
TRBJ2-1	13	many	TRBV20-1	.	TGCAGTGCCCCCAGACTAGTATACAATGAGCAGTTCTTC	CSAPRLVYNEQFF
TRBJ1-1	14	many	TRBV6-6	.	TGTGCCAGCAGTTACGCAGGGGCTAACACTGAAGCTTTCTTT	CASSYAGANTEAFF
TRBJ2-1	18	many	TRBV2	.	TGTGCCAGCAGTGAAGCGCTTCAACCCATAAAGATCTACAATGAGCAGTTCTTC	CASSEALQPIKIYNEQFF
TRBJ1-5	15	many	TRBV19	.	TGTGCCAGTAGCCTGGGGGTTCCGAGCAATCAGCCCCAGCATTTT	CASSLGVPSNQPQHF
TRBJ2-1	15	many	TRBV27	TRBD2	TGTGCCAGCAGTAGAACAGCGGGAGAGGAGAATGAGCAGTTCTTC	CASSRTAGEENEQFF
TRBJ2-1	15	many	TRBV11-2	.	TGTGCCAGCAGCCCGGTGAGCGGACGGGTCAATGAGCAGTTCTTC	CASSPVSGRVNEQFF
TRBJ2-2	15	.	TRBV13	TRBD1	TGTGCCAGCAGACCAAGGACAGGGGGAATCGGGGAGCTGTTTTTT	CASRPRTGGIGELFF
TRBJ2-7	16	.	TRBV6-1	TRBD2	TGTGCCAGCAGTGAACGACTAGCGGGACCTGTCTACGAGCAGTACTTC	CASSERLAGPVYEQYF
TRBJ2-1	17	few	TRBV19	TRBD2	TGTGCCAGTGGACTAGCGGGAGACCCCTCTCCCTACAATGAGCAGTTCTTC	CASGLAGDPSPYNEQFF